The 25 T cell receptor beta chains below were found in one sample sequenced in a study of identifying expanded T cells in peripheral blood. Using immunoSEQ multiplex PCR, the repertoire was profiled, and TCRdb retains in-frame clones only, with some absent. The sample shows roughly 100,000 clones, roughly 89% of them seen only once. The specimen sequenced was blood. Every receptor here comes from a person aged 18 to 70 in good health.

The rearrangement links TRBV2 to TRBJ1-1; D not certain. Germline values: CDR1 SNHLY, CDR2 FYNNEI. The CDR3 runs to 20 residues. V was shortened by 6 bases and J by 2 bases, with 31 bases between the two germline ends. Written as DNA, the CDR3 is TGTGCCAGCAGCGCCCGAACTTCAGCGTACGCACCGGACCTCAACACTGAAGCTTTCTTT. It specifies CASSARTSAYAPDLNTEAFF.

About this clone itself: The junction does not match germline at one end; this may be a read error. CDR3 nucleotides: TGCGCCAGCAGCCACCGAACCGGGACAGGGGGCGCGGCTGGCTACACCTTC. Translating gives CASSHRTGTGGAAGYTF. This sequence joins TRBV7-2 and TRBJ1-2; 12 bases match TRBD1. This CDR3 has 17 amino acids. Germline values: CDR1 SGHTA, CDR2 FQGNSA.

The chain recombines TRBV5-4 with TRBJ1-5; TRBD1 is a possible D gene (5 bases). The CDR3 spans 15 residues. Deletions cut 0 bases from V and 7 bases from J, with 14 bases between. Germline V gives CDR1 SGHNT, CDR2 YYREEE (reference sequence). CDR3 amino acids: CASSLGQDPGQPQHF. The CDR3 coding sequence is TGTGCCAGCAGCTTGGGCCAGGACCCAGGGCAGCCCCAGCATTTT.

This clone has only one observation. CDR3 residues: CAWSVQGNTEAFF. DNA of the CDR3: TGTGCCTGGAGTGTACAGGGGAACACTGAAGCTTTCTTT. The V call is TRBV30, the J call TRBJ1-1; a possible D gene is TRBD1 (6 bases). V lost 0 bases and J lost 1, with 6 bases in between. The CDR3 runs to 13 residues. CDR1 is GTSNPN, CDR2 SVGIG, per germline (reference sequence).

This chain joins TRBV6-5 and TRBJ1-5, with 8 bases identical to TRBD1. The CDR3 covers 14 residues. With 5 bases clipped from V and 7 bases from J, the junction kept 7 bases outside the gene matches. Germline values: CDR1 MNHEY, CDR2 SVGAGI. The DNA of the CDR3 is TGTGCCAGCAGTCCCAGACAGGGGAGACAGCCCCAGCATTTT. It translates to CASSPRQGRQPQHF.

The rearrangement joins TRBV11-1 to TRBJ1-2, with TRBD1 as a possible D gene (6 bases). The germline gives CDR1 SGHAT, CDR2 FQDESV (reference sequence). V lost 6 bases, J lost 7 bases, and 15 bases lay in between. The CDR3 loop spans 13 amino acids. As DNA, the CDR3 is TGTGCCAGCAGTGTGAGGGGGGCTCGTGGCTACACCTTC. Translation gives CASSVRGARGYTF.

The chain employs TRBV6-5 and TRBJ1-1; D is unclear. The V end was cut by 2 bases, the J end by 3 bases, with 10 bases between. This CDR3 spans 14 amino acids. Looked up from germline, CDR1 is MNHEY and CDR2 is SVGAGI. In DNA form, the CDR3 reads TGTGCCAGCAGTTACGTGGGCTGGGACACTGAAGCTTTCTTT. Its translation: CASSYVGWDTEAFF.

The rearrangement joins TRBV6-1 to TRBJ2-7; D gene unclear. Trimming stripped 2 bases from V and 4 bases from J, with 9 bases between. The CDR3 consists of 13 residues. Germline V gene sequence: CDR1 MNHNS, CDR2 SASEGT. The CDR3 spells CASSEHLDYEQYF. The CDR3 coding sequence is TGTGCCAGCAGTGAACATTTAGATTACGAGCAGTACTTC.

This CDR3 reads CASTVRSRAEQYF. The CDR3 DNA sequence: TGTGCCAGCACCGTTAGATCCCGAGCCGAGCAGTACTTC. This chain links TRBV14 with TRBJ2-7; no reliable D call. Germline assignment: CDR1 SGHDN and CDR2 FVKESK. CDR3 length: 13 residues. The V and J ends lost 7 bases and 6 bases respectively, with 16 bases between them. Full variable domain (missing parts from reference TRBV14 and TRBJ2-7): EAGVTQFPSHSVIEKGQTVTLRCDPISGHDNLYWYRRVMGKEIKFLLHFVKESKQDESGMPNNRFLAERTGGTYSTLKVQPAELEDSGVYFCASTVRSRAEQYFGPGTRLTVT.

The chain couples TRBV29-1 to TRBJ2-3; D might be TRBD1 (5 bases). Trimming left V 4 bases short and J 4 bases short, with 9 bases between. Per germline, CDR1 SQVTM and CDR2 ANQGSEA. This CDR3 region has 12 residues. The CDR3 loop is CSVGQGADTQYF. The CDR3 DNA sequence: TGCAGCGTTGGGCAGGGTGCAGATACGCAGTATTTT.

The rearrangement joins TRBV25-1 to TRBJ2-5; 9 bases align to TRBD1. V lost 4 bases to trimming and J lost 4 bases; unmatched junction nucleotides: 1. Germline values: CDR1 MGHDK, CDR2 SYGVNS. This CDR3 is built from 13 residues. CDR3 nucleotides: TGTGCCAGCAGTGTACAGGGGGCAGAGACCCAGTACTTC. It encodes CASSVQGAETQYF. Based on the CDR3 plus reference TRBV25-1 and TRBJ2-5, the full variable domain is EADIYQTPRYLVIGTGKKITLECSQTMGHDKMYWYQQDPGMELHLIHYSYGVNSTEKGDLSSESTVSRIRTEHFPLTLESARPSHTSQYLCASSVQGAETQYFGPGTRLLVL.

Concerning this clone: Other DNA sequences in the same sample also yield this CDR3. The rearrangement links TRBV20-1 to TRBJ2-5; D is unclear. Germline loops: CDR1 DFQATT, CDR2 SNEGSKA (reference sequence). Trimming pared 0 bases from V and 5 bases from J, leaving 4 bases between. The CDR3 has 11 residues. The CDR3 coding sequence is TGCAGTGCTAGAGATCAGGAGACCCAGTACTTC. This sequence encodes CSARDQETQYF.

This chain connects TRBV5-1 to TRBJ1-2, with 10 positions matching TRBD1. Germline CDR1 and CDR2: SGHRS and YFSETQ. CDR3 length: 15 amino acids. V shed 4 bases and J 6 bases; nucleotides not matched to a gene: 9. CDR3 in DNA: TGCGCCAGCAGCCCGCGAGGGACAGGGGTAGATGGCTACACCTTC. Translation gives CASSPRGTGVDGYTF.

V is TRBV6-5 and J is TRBJ2-7, with D possibly being TRBD2 (5 bases). Per germline, CDR1 MNHEY and CDR2 SVGAGI. There are 13 residues in the CDR3. V was trimmed by 5 bases and J by 2 bases, leaving 10 bases between them. The DNA for the CDR3 is TGTGCCAGCAGTGCCCCCGGGACCTACGAGCAGTACTTC. It codes for CASSAPGTYEQYF.

This sequence joins TRBV4-3 and TRBJ2-5, with D uncertain. Germline V gene lookup returns CDR1 LGHNA and CDR2 YSLEER. The CDR3 extends over 12 amino acids. Trimming removed 1 base from V and 5 bases from J, with 5 bases in between. CDR3 in DNA: TGCGCCAGCAGCCAAGTTTACGAGACCCAGTACTTC. It is translated as CASSQVYETQYF.

V gene TRBV5-5 combines with J gene TRBJ2-3; D uncertain. Germline V gene lookup returns CDR1 SGHKS and CDR2 YYEKEE (reference sequence). V lost 1 base to trimming and J lost 2 bases, with 8 bases between them. This CDR3 has 14 residues. CDR3 residues: CASSLIRYTDTQYF. The CDR3 DNA follows: TGTGCCAGCAGCTTGATCCGATACACAGATACGCAGTATTTT.

This rearrangement joins TRBV6-5 to TRBJ1-3, with D tentatively TRBD1 (5 bases). The CDR3 runs 13 residues. The germline V and J ends were trimmed by 2 bases and 7 bases, with 9 bases remaining between them. The germline V gene encodes CDR1 MNHEY and CDR2 SVGAGI. CDR3: CASSYAWGNTIYF. The DNA of the CDR3 is TGTGCCAGCAGTTACGCTTGGGGGAACACCATATATTTT.

This chain connects TRBV19 to TRBJ2-7; a possible D gene is TRBD1 (6 bases). Germline CDR1 LNHDA, CDR2 SQIVND (reference sequence). V lost 5 bases to trimming and J lost 2 bases, with 16 bases between them. The CDR3 consists of 15 residues. The CDR3 spells CASSAQGIRTYEQYF. CDR3 DNA sequence: TGTGCCAGTAGTGCACAGGGCATAAGGACCTACGAGCAGTACTTC.

The chain recombines TRBV19 with TRBJ2-7; D is uncertain. Trimming left V 5 bases short and J 2 bases short, with 13 bases between. The CDR3 covers 14 residues. Germline V gene data show CDR1 as LNHDA and CDR2 as SQIVND (reference sequence). In DNA form, the CDR3 reads TGTGCCAGTAGTTACATCGGCATAGCCTACGAGCAGTACTTC. Its protein product is CASSYIGIAYEQYF.

The chain links TRBV2 to TRBJ2-7, with 9 nucleotides matching TRBD1. The CDR3 runs 13 residues. Germline CDR1 is SNHLY and CDR2 is FYNNEI. V lost 5 bases, J lost 2 bases, and 1 base stayed unmatched. CDR3 DNA sequence: TGTGCCAGCAGTCGGGACAGGGCCTACGAGCAGTACTTC. This gives the protein CASSRDRAYEQYF.

The V and J genes are TRBV16 and TRBJ1-6; 9 bases map to TRBD1. This CDR3 is 14 amino acids long. Germline CDR1 KGHSY, CDR2 FQNENV. Unmatched junction bases numbered 6, after V lost 7 bases and J lost 8 bases. CDR3 coding DNA: TGTGCCAGCACCGGGACAGGGACTGATTCACCCCTCCACTTT. Its protein is CASTGTGTDSPLHF.

The genes are TRBV19 and TRBJ2-1, with 9 bases fitting TRBD1. CDR1 is LNHDA, CDR2 SQIVND, per germline (reference sequence). CDR3 length: 15 residues. The junction had 9 bases not matched to a gene; V was cut back by 6 bases and J by 6 bases. This CDR3 reads CASSTTGGGGNEQFF. CDR3 coding DNA: TGTGCCAGTAGCACAACAGGGGGCGGTGGCAATGAGCAGTTCTTC.

The chain has TRBV10-3 and TRBJ2-7, with TRBD2 matching over 11 bases. Trimming removed 5 bases from V and 2 bases from J; junction bases left unmatched: 17. Germline loops: CDR1 ENHRY, CDR2 SYGVKD. The CDR3 totals 19 residues. The CDR3 region is CAISQNPTSGGLAPYEQYF. The DNA for the CDR3 is TGTGCCATCAGTCAGAACCCCACTAGCGGGGGCCTCGCACCCTACGAGCAGTACTTC.

The chain joins TRBV2 to TRBJ2-7; D is perhaps TRBD1 or TRBD2 (5 bases each). CDR1 is SNHLY and CDR2 is FYNNEI in the germline V gene. The V end was cut by 6 bases, the J end by 2 bases, with 17 bases between. The CDR3 sequence is 15 residues long. As DNA, the CDR3 is TGTGCCAGCAGCTCCGGGACCCTTTTGACCTACGAGCAGTACTTC. It is translated as CASSSGTLLTYEQYF.

The rearrangement uses TRBV7-6 and TRBJ1-3; a possible D gene is TRBD1 (5 bases). The CDR3 consists of 14 residues. V was cut by 1 base and J by 3 bases, with 7 bases left in between. The germline V gene has CDR1 SGHVS and CDR2 FNYEAQ. The CDR3 coding sequence is TGTGCCAGCAGCTTAGGAGGGGTTGGAAACACCATATATTTT. Translating it yields CASSLGGVGNTIYF. Full variable domain (remainder filled in from reference TRBV7-6 and TRBJ1-3): GAGVSQSPRYKVTKRGQDVALRCDPISGHVSLYWYRQALGQGPEFLTYFNYEAQQDKSGLPNDRFSAERPEGSISTLTIQRTEQRDSAMYRCASSLGGVGNTIYFGEGSWLTVV.